The source of this TCR beta chain is a study of T-cell memory formation after mild COVID-19. This clonotype was recorded a few times. The V gene's germline CDR1 is KGHDR and CDR2 SFDVKD. The CDR3 runs 14 residues. The V segment lost 7 bases and the J segment 4 bases; nucleotides outside the gene matches: 5. TCRdb re-analysed the 5' RACE reads in MiXCR, keeping a single row per CDR3 protein. The sample has roughly 150,000 distinct CDR3 sequences; about 14% are singletons. This rearrangement joins TRBV24-1 to TRBJ2-5, with 10 bases that match TRBD2. The clonotype was recovered from an adult woman who had mild COVID-19 (a few samples of this study predate the infection). Cell type and time point are not known. The sequencing input was PBMCs or a T cell subset sorted from them (not recorded which). CDR3 DNA: TGTGCCACCAGGGCTAGCGGGGGAGGAGAGACCCAGTACTTC. Translation gives CATRASGGGETQYF.